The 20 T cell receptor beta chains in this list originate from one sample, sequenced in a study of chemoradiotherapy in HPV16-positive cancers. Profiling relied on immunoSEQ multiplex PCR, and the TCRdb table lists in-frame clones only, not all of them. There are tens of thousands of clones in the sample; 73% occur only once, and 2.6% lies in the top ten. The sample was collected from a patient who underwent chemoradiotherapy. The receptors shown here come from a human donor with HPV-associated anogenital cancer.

CDR3 nucleotides: TGTGCCTGGAGTGGCGGGACACGGATTTCCGTTTACGAGCAGTACTTC. Translation: CAWSGGTRISVYEQYF. The chain couples TRBV30 to TRBJ2-7, with D tentatively TRBD1 or TRBD2 (6 bases each). The CDR3 sequence is 16 residues long. V lost 1 base and J lost 4, with 20 bases in between. Germline values: CDR1 GTSNPN, CDR2 SVGIG (reference sequence).

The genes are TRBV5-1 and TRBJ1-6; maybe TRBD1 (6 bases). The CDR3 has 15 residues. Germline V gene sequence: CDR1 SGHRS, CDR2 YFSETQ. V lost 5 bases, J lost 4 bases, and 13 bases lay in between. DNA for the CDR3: TGCGCCAGCAGTGCCGAGGGGGGATATAATTCACCCCTCCACTTT. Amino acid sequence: CASSAEGGYNSPLHF.

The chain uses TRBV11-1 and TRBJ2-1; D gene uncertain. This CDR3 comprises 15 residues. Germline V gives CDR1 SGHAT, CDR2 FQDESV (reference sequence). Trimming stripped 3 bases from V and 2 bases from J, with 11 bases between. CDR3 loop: CASSFLGVAYNEQFF. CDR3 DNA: TGTGCCAGCAGCTTCCTGGGCGTCGCCTACAATGAGCAGTTCTTC.

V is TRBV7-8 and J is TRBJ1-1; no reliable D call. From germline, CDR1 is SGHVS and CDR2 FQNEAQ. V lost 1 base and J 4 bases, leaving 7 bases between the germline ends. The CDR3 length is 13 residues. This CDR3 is CASSLGGGTEAFF. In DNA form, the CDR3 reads TGTGCCAGCAGCTTAGGCGGAGGCACTGAAGCTTTCTTT.

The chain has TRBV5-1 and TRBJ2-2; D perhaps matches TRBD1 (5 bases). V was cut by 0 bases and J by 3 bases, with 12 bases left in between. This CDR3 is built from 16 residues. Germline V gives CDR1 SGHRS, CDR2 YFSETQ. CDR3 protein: CASSLEAGLDTGELFF. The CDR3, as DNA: TGCGCCAGCAGCTTGGAGGCAGGGTTGGACACCGGGGAGCTGTTTTTT.

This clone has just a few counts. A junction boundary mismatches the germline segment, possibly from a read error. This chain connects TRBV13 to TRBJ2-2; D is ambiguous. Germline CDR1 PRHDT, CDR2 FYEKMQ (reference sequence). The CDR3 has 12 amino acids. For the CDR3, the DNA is TGTGCCAGCAGCCTAGGCCTCGGGGAGCTGTTTTTT. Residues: CASSLGLGELFF.

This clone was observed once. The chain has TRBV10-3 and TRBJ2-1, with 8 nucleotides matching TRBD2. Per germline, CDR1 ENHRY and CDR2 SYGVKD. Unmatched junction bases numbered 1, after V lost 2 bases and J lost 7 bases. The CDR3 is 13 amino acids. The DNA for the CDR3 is TGTGCCATCAGTGAGAAGCGGGGGAATGAGCAGTTCTTC. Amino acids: CAISEKRGNEQFF.

CDR3 amino acids: CSVELVAGVGYNEQFF. CDR3 DNA sequence: TGCAGCGTTGAATTGGTAGCGGGAGTGGGGTACAATGAGCAGTTCTTC. The chain is built from TRBV29-1 and TRBJ2-1; 9 nucleotides align to TRBD2. This CDR3 contains 16 residues. Germline V gene sequence: CDR1 SQVTM, CDR2 ANQGSEA. The J segment lost 4 bases and the V segment lost 2 bases, leaving 9 bases of the junction unmatched.

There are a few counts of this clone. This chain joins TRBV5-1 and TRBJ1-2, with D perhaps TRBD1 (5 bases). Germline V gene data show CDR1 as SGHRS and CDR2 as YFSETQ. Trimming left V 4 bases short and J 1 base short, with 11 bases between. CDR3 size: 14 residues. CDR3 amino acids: CASSRLDSNYGYTF. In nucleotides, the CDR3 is TGCGCCAGCAGCAGATTAGACAGTAACTATGGCTACACCTTC.

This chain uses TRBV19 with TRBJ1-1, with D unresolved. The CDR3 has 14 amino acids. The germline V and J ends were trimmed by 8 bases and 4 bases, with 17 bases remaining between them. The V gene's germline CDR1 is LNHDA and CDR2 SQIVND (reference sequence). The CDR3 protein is CASRTGEGVTEAFF. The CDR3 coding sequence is TGTGCCAGTCGAACGGGAGAGGGAGTCACTGAAGCTTTCTTT.

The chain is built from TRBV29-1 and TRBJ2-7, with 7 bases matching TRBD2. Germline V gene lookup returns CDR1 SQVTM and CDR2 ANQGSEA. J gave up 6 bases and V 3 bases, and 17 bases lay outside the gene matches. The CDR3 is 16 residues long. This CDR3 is CSVEIPDGGSTSEQYF. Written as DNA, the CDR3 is TGCAGCGTTGAGATCCCGGACGGCGGGAGTACCAGCGAGCAGTACTTC.

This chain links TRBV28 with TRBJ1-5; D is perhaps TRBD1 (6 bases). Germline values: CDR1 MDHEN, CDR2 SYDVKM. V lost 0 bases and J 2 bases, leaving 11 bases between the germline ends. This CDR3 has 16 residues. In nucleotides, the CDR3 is TGTGCCAGCAGTTTATGGGTGGGGGCGGGCAATCAGCCCCAGCATTTT. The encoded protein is CASSLWVGAGNQPQHF.

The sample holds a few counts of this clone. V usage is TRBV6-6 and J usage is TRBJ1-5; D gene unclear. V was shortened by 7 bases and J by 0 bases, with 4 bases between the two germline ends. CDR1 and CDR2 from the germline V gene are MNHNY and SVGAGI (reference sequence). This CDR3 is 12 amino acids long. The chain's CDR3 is CASTNSNQPQHF. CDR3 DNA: TGTGCCAGCACGAATAGCAATCAGCCCCAGCATTTT.

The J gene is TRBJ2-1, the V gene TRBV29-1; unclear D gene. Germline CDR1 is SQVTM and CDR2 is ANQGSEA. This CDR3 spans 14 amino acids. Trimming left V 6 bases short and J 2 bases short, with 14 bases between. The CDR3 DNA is TGCAGCGTGGAAAGTGGGATTGCCTACAATGAGCAGTTCTTC. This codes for CSVESGIAYNEQFF.

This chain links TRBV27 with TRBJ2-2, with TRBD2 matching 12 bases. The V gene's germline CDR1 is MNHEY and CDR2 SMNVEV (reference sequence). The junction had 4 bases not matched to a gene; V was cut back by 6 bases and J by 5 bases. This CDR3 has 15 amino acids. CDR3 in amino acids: CASRLGTSGTGELFF. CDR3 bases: TGTGCCAGCAGACTCGGGACTAGCGGGACCGGGGAGCTGTTTTTT.

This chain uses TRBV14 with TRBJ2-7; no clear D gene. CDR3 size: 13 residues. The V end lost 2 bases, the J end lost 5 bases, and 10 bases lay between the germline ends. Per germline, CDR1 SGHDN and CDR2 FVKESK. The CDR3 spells CASSQRAGDEQYF. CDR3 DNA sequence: TGTGCCAGCAGCCAAAGGGCCGGTGACGAGCAGTACTTC.

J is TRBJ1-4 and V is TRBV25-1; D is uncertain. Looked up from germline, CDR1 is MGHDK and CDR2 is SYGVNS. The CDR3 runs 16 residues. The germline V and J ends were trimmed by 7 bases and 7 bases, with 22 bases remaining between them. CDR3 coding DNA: TGTGCCAGCAACGACCCCCTCAATAGTCCGGGTGAAAAACTGTTTTTT. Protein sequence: CASNDPLNSPGEKLFF.

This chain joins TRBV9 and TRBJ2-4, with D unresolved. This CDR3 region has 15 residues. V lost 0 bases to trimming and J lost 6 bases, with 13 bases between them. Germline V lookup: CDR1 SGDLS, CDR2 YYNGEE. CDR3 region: CASSVDLAAINIQYF. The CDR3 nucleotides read TGTGCCAGCAGCGTAGATCTCGCGGCTATAAACATTCAGTACTTC.

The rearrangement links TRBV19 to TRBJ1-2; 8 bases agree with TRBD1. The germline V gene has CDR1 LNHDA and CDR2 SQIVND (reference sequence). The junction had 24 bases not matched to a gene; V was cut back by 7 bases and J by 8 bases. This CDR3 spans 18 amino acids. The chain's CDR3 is CASNDGAVSGTGLFGYTF. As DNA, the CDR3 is TGTGCCAGTAACGACGGCGCGGTTTCCGGGACAGGCCTTTTCGGCTACACCTTC.

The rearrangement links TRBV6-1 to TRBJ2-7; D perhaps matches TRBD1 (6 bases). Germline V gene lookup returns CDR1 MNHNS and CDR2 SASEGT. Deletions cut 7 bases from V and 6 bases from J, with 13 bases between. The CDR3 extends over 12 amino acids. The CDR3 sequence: CASTQGLREQYF. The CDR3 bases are TGTGCCAGCACGCAGGGGCTTCGCGAGCAGTACTTC.